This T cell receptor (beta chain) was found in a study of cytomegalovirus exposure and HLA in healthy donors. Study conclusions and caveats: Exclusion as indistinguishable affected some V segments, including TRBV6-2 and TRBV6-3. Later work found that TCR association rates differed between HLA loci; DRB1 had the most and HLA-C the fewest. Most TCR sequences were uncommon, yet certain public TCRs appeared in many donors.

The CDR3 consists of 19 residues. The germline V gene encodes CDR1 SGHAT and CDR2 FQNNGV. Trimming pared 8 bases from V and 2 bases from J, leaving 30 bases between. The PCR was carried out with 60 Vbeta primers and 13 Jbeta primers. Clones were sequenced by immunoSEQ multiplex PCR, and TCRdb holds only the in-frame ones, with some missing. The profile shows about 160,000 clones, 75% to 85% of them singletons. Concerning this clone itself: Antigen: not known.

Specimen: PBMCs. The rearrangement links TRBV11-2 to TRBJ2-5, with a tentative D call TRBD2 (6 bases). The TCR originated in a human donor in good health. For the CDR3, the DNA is TGTGCCAGCGGAATAGGTGGGACTCGCCGTACCTTCGAACAAGAGACCCAGTACTTC. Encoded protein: CASGIGGTRRTFEQETQYF.